Below, 26 T cell receptor beta chains from the same sample are listed, as sequenced in a study of T cells in Graves' hyperthyroidism and ophthalmopathy. Amplification yielded TCR beta CDR3 regions, with RNA transcripts as the source. TCR CDR3 regions were first amplified by RT-PCR with HTBI primers. Using its own MiXCR run on the multiplex PCR reads, TCRdb lists one record per CDR3 protein. The table lists 300,000 to 400,000 distinct CDR3 sequences, roughly a fifth of them singletons, with around 50% in the top ten. The specimen was blood. All receptors come from a woman in her fifties or sixties with Graves' hyperthyroidism.

This clonotype was seen just once. A much bigger clone sits one base away, suggesting this may be a read error. The chain links TRBV12-3 or TRBV12-4 to TRBJ1-2; unclear D gene. V lost 6 bases and J 6 bases, leaving 17 bases between the germline ends. The CDR3 totals 14 residues. This CDR3 reads CASRPLTFNHGYTF. CDR3 DNA sequence: TGTGCCAGCAGACCATTAACGTTCAACCATGGCTACACCTTC.

In this sample, this clonotype turned up a few times. The conserved phenylalanine or tryptophan normally closing the CDR3 is absent here, so this likely arose from a read error. The V call is TRBV5-5, the J call TRBJ1-1, with D tentatively TRBD1 (6 bases). CDR1 and CDR2 (germline): SGHKS, YYEKEE (reference sequence). Trimming took off 0 bases at V and 4 bases at J, with 16 bases between the two ends. There are 16 residues in the CDR3. In nucleotides, the CDR3 is TGTGCCAGCAGCTTGGTGACAGGAATATCGGGCACTGAAGCTTTCCTT. Translating it yields CASSLVTGISGTEAFL.

This chain links TRBV20-1 with TRBJ2-7; 10 bases map to TRBD2. There are 15 residues in the CDR3. Germline V gene data show CDR1 as DFQATT and CDR2 as SNEGSKA (reference sequence). V was clipped by 0 bases and J by 6 bases; unmatched bases: 8. CDR3 sequence (DNA): TGCAGTGCTAGAGATCTAAAGCGGGAGGGGGGCGAGCAGTACTTC. Protein product: CSARDLKREGGEQYF.

This clonotype was seen only a few times. V and J are TRBV11-3 and TRBJ2-7; D is uncertain. There are 12 residues in the CDR3. Germline V gene data show CDR1 as SGHNT and CDR2 as YENEEA. Trimming took off 6 bases at V and 3 bases at J, with 9 bases between the two ends. The DNA for the CDR3 is TGTGCCAGCAGTCACCAGGACTACGAGCAGTACTTC. Its translation is CASSHQDYEQYF.

This clonotype was observed a handful of times. This chain uses TRBV11-2 with TRBJ2-1, with 15 bases that match TRBD2. This CDR3 contains 19 residues. Germline V gene sequence: CDR1 SGHAT, CDR2 FQNNGV. V lost 2 bases, J lost 14 bases, and 19 bases stayed unmatched. CDR3 amino acids: CASSLLPSLAGLAGGGKFF. In nucleotides, the CDR3 is TGTGCCAGCAGCTTACTCCCCTCCTTGGCGGGACTAGCGGGGGGTGGTAAGTTCTTC.

This clonotype turned up a few times. The CDR3 DNA reads as TGTGCCAGCAGCTTGGCCACGACTAACCAAGAGACCCAGTACTTC. Protein product: CASSLATTNQETQYF. The V and J genes are TRBV5-8 and TRBJ2-5; a weak D match, TRBD2 (5 bases). Germline lookup yields CDR1 SGHTS and CDR2 YDEGEE. The V end was cut by 0 bases, the J end by 0 bases, with 9 bases between. The CDR3 is 15 residues long. Full variable domain (outside the CDR3, taken from reference TRBV5-8 and TRBJ2-5): EAGVTQSPTHLIKTRGQQATLRCSPISGHTSVYWYQQALGLGLQFLLWYDEGEERNRGNFPPRFSGRQFPNYSSELNVNALELEDSALYLCASSLATTNQETQYFGPGTRLLVL.

The sample holds a few counts of this clonotype. The junction differs from germline at one of its ends, possibly a read error. The chain couples TRBV20-1 to TRBJ2-6; no clear D gene. CDR3 length: 12 residues. Germline CDR1 and CDR2: DFQATT and SNEGSKA (reference sequence). CDR3 loop: CSARDRANVLTF. CDR3 bases: TGCAGTGCGAGAGACAGGGCCAACGTCCTGACTTTC.

This clonotype has a count of ten or more. V is TRBV9 and J is TRBJ2-1; 11 positions match TRBD2. Germline V gene sequence: CDR1 SGDLS, CDR2 YYNGEE. The CDR3 is 16 amino acids. V dropped 4 bases and J dropped 7; count of bases not matched to a gene: 10. The CDR3 loop reads CASSPVAGGPGNEQFF. The CDR3 DNA reads TGTGCCAGCAGCCCGGTAGCGGGAGGGCCGGGTAATGAGCAGTTCTTC.

This sequence joins TRBV6-5 and TRBJ2-1; 12 bases are a match to TRBD2. This CDR3 contains 15 residues. Trimming removed 2 bases from V and 8 bases from J; junction bases left unmatched: 4. The germline V gene encodes CDR1 MNHEY and CDR2 SVGAGI. The CDR3 nucleotides are TGTGCCAGCAGTTACGGGACTAGCGGGTCCGATGAGCAGTTCTTC. Protein: CASSYGTSGSDEQFF.

This clonotype was picked up many times. This chain uses TRBV12-5 with TRBJ1-1; no definite D call. Trimming cost V 4 bases and J 1 base, with 10 bases left between them. The CDR3 contains 14 residues. Germline values: CDR1 LGHNT, CDR2 FRNRAP. The CDR3 bases are TGTGCTAGTGGTTCGACGACCAGGAACACTGAAGCTTTCTTT. This sequence encodes CASGSTTRNTEAFF.

This clonotype has only a few counts. The chain employs TRBV12-5 and TRBJ2-1; 7 bases align to TRBD1. The germline CDR1 and CDR2 sequences are LGHNT and FRNRAP. This CDR3 spans 14 amino acids. V dropped 1 base and J dropped 10; count of bases not matched to a gene: 7. The CDR3 DNA reads as TGTGCTAGTGGTTTGGACAACAGGGGCACCGAGCAGTTCTTC. This encodes CASGLDNRGTEQFF.

This clonotype appeared many times. The chain employs TRBV27 and TRBJ2-1; 7 nucleotides align to TRBD2. CDR1 is MNHEY, CDR2 SMNVEV, per germline (reference sequence). CDR3 size: 15 residues. With 8 bases clipped from V and 0 bases from J, the junction kept 7 bases outside the gene matches. The CDR3 nucleotides are TGTGCCAGCGGATTAGCGGGTCCCTCCTACAATGAGCAGTTCTTC. Protein sequence: CASGLAGPSYNEQFF.

This clonotype was picked up many times. In nucleotides, the CDR3 is TGTGCCAGCAGGACCGGGACAGCAAATTCACCCCTCCACTTT. Encoded protein: CASRTGTANSPLHF. The V call is TRBV2, the J call TRBJ1-6, with 7 bases aligning to TRBD1. Germline V gives CDR1 SNHLY, CDR2 FYNNEI. Losses at the gene ends were 6 bases for V and 7 bases for J; bases not matched to a gene: 6. This CDR3 is built from 14 residues.

The chain couples TRBV20-1 to TRBJ1-2; TRBD1 matches at 8 bases. The J segment lost 4 bases and the V segment lost 0 bases, leaving 7 bases of the junction unmatched. Germline CDR1 is DFQATT and CDR2 is SNEGSKA (reference sequence). The CDR3 covers 15 residues. DNA for the CDR3: TGCAGTGCTAGAGATTACCCCGGGACAGGCTATGGCTACACCTTC. Residues: CSARDYPGTGYGYTF.

The table lists this clonotype with many counts. The gene calls are TRBV5-1 and TRBJ1-5; 9 nucleotides agree with TRBD1. Germline V lookup: CDR1 SGHRS, CDR2 YFSETQ. The CDR3 is made up of 14 amino acids. After removal of 1 base from V and 6 bases from J, the junction contained 2 bases not matched to a gene. The CDR3 is CASSLTGGGQPQHF. The CDR3 bases are TGCGCCAGCAGCTTGACAGGGGGCGGTCAGCCCCAGCATTTT.

The sample holds many counts of this clonotype. The gene calls are TRBV6-1 and TRBJ2-5; 16 nucleotides align to TRBD2. CDR1 is MNHNS and CDR2 is SASEGT in the germline V gene. The CDR3 has 15 residues. Trimming removed 5 bases from V and 5 bases from J; junction bases left unmatched: 2. The CDR3 bases are TGTGCCAGCAGTTCGGGACTAGCGGGAGGGGAGACCCAGTACTTC. Its protein is CASSSGLAGGETQYF.

The rearrangement uses TRBV29-1 and TRBJ1-2, with TRBD1 as a possible D gene (5 bases). Per the germline V gene, CDR1 is SQVTM and CDR2 is ANQGSEA. The CDR3 has 15 amino acids. V dropped 0 bases and J dropped 5 bases, with 16 bases sitting between them. CDR3 bases: TGCAGCGTTGAAGATTATCCGGGGCGCGGGTATGGCTACACCTTC. Encoded protein: CSVEDYPGRGYGYTF.

This clonotype was counted many times. The J gene is TRBJ2-3, the V gene TRBV5-1, with D maybe TRBD2 (6 bases). The CDR3 sequence is 15 residues long. Per germline, CDR1 SGHRS and CDR2 YFSETQ. The V end was cut by 4 bases, the J end by 2 bases, with 14 bases between. CDR3 DNA sequence: TGCGCCAGCAGCGCGGGACGCCTTCTCACAGATACGCAGTATTTT. Protein sequence: CASSAGRLLTDTQYF. The variable domain in full, with the rest retrieved from reference TRBV5-1 and TRBJ2-3, is KAGVTQTPRYLIKTRGQQVTLSCSPISGHRSVSWYQQTPGQGLQFLFEYFSETQRNKGNFPGRFSGRQFSNSRSEMNVSTLELGDSALYLCASSAGRLLTDTQYFGPGTRLTVL.

V is TRBV28 and J is TRBJ2-1; 8 bases are shared with TRBD1. This CDR3 has 15 residues. Germline-derived CDR1 and CDR2 are MDHEN and SYDVKM. The V segment lost 6 bases and the J segment 6 bases; nucleotides outside the gene matches: 10. The CDR3 DNA reads TGTGCCAGCAGCCTGGGGACAGGTTTTTTCAATGAGCAGTTCTTC. It yields the protein CASSLGTGFFNEQFF.

In this sample, this clonotype turned up many times. The chain combines TRBV12-3 or TRBV12-4 with TRBJ2-1; the D gene could be TRBD1 or TRBD2 (6 bases each). The CDR3 has 16 amino acids. V dropped 4 bases and J dropped 0 bases, with 13 bases sitting between them. The CDR3 nucleotides read TGTGCCAGCAGTTGGGGGGCAGGGAGCTCCTACAATGAGCAGTTCTTC. Translation: CASSWGAGSSYNEQFF.

This clonotype came up many times. V is TRBV5-1 and J is TRBJ2-3; the D gene is possibly TRBD2 (7 bases). This CDR3 comprises 15 residues. V lost 0 bases and J 6 bases, leaving 14 bases between the germline ends. Per germline, CDR1 SGHRS and CDR2 YFSETQ. CDR3 nucleotides: TGCGCCAGCAGCTTGGGACAGGCGGGAGTGGATACGCAGTATTTT. Translation gives CASSLGQAGVDTQYF.

This clonotype was seen at least ten times. This chain connects TRBV5-1 to TRBJ2-1; D is unresolved. Trimming took 0 bases from V and 6 from J, leaving 13 bases between them. Germline CDR1 SGHRS, CDR2 YFSETQ. The CDR3 spans 15 residues. DNA of the CDR3: TGCGCCAGCAGCTTGGGGATTAAGCGACGCAATGAGCAGTTCTTC. Translation gives CASSLGIKRRNEQFF.

This clonotype was seen at least ten times. J is TRBJ2-7 and V is TRBV20-1, with 11 bases identical to TRBD1. Germline V gene data show CDR1 as DFQATT and CDR2 as SNEGSKA (reference sequence). The length of the CDR3 is 16 residues. The CDR3 spells CSFVDRDRGRTYEQYF. CDR3 DNA: TGCAGCTTCGTAGATCGGGACAGGGGGAGGACCTACGAGCAGTACTTC.

This clonotype was seen many times. The rearrangement joins TRBV2 to TRBJ2-7; D gene ambiguous. CDR1 and CDR2 from the germline V gene are SNHLY and FYNNEI. The CDR3 extends over 14 amino acids. V was trimmed by 0 bases and J by 2 bases, leaving 8 bases between them. The CDR3 bases are TGTGCCAGCAGTGAAGCAGGGCAGGCCTACGAGCAGTACTTC. It codes for CASSEAGQAYEQYF.

This clonotype was recorded at least ten times. V is TRBV20-1 and J is TRBJ2-1; 10 bases are a match to TRBD1. This CDR3 spans 15 amino acids. Germline CDR1 DFQATT, CDR2 SNEGSKA (reference sequence). Germline trimming cut 5 bases from V and 8 bases from J; bases unmatched to any gene: 12. DNA for the CDR3: TGCAGTGCTCTCTACCGGGACAGGGGTCGGGATGAGCAGTTCTTC. Amino acid sequence: CSALYRDRGRDEQFF.

This clonotype was observed at least ten times. The rearrangement joins TRBV6-1 to TRBJ1-1, with D unresolved. The CDR3 extends over 13 amino acids. Germline-derived CDR1 and CDR2 are MNHNS and SASEGT. V was clipped by 4 bases and J by 7 bases, with 13 bases between them. The CDR3 nucleotides read TGTGCCAGCAGTGCAGAGGGATTAGGTGAAGCTTTCTTT. This codes for CASSAEGLGEAFF.